The 23 T cell receptor beta chains presented below share a single source sample, sequenced in a study of T cell responses to AZD1222 COVID-19 vaccine. Produced via immunoSEQ multiplex PCR; TCRdb's table is partial and in-frame only. The table lists some 130,000 clones, approximately 90% of them singletons. The source was peripheral blood, collected 28 days after the second AZD1222 dose. These receptors were collected from an adult who received the AZD1222 COVID-19 vaccine.

The genes are TRBV3-1 (or the pseudogene TRBV3-2) and TRBJ2-5; 12 nucleotides line up with TRBD1. V trimming: 4 bases; J trimming: 5 bases; junction bases outside the gene matches: 5. CDR1 is LGHDT, CDR2 YNNKEL, per germline (reference sequence). The CDR3 contains 15 residues. The CDR3, as DNA: TGTGCCAGCAGCCCGGGGACAGGGGGCCAGGAGACCCAGTACTTC. Translating gives CASSPGTGGQETQYF.

The V and J genes are TRBV3-1 (or the pseudogene TRBV3-2) and TRBJ2-1, with D tentatively TRBD1 (6 bases). V lost 1 base and J lost 6, with 13 bases in between. There are 15 residues in the CDR3. Germline-derived CDR1 and CDR2 are LGHDT and YNNKEL (reference sequence). The CDR3 DNA follows: TGTGCCAGCAGCCAAGGGGTGGGGGCTGGCAATGAGCAGTTCTTC. Its translation is CASSQGVGAGNEQFF.

The CDR3 DNA reads TGCGCCAGCAGCGTGTCACTAGCGGGATTATACAATGAGCAGTTCTTC. Encoded protein: CASSVSLAGLYNEQFF. The J gene is TRBJ2-1, the V gene TRBV5-1, with 10 nucleotides matching TRBD2. Germline V gives CDR1 SGHRS, CDR2 YFSETQ. J was trimmed by 4 bases and V by 4 bases; bases with no gene match: 8. There are 16 residues in the CDR3.

The chain combines TRBV3-1 (or the pseudogene TRBV3-2) with TRBJ2-2, with D unclear. V lost 6 bases and J 7 bases, leaving 15 bases between the germline ends. The CDR3 loop spans 14 amino acids. Germline V gene sequence: CDR1 LGHDT, CDR2 YNNKEL (reference sequence). CDR3 in DNA: TGTGCCAGCAGTCTCGCTGGCGCTGGCGGGGAGCTGTTTTTT. Its translation is CASSLAGAGGELFF.

The chain combines TRBV21-1 with TRBJ1-5; the table assigns TRBD1, which was not confirmed against the DNA. TRBV21-1 is recorded as a pseudogene. This CDR3 has 13 amino acids. The CDR3 region has the DNA TGTGCCAGGGGGACAGGGTTCGGTCAGCCCCAGCATTTT. This gives the protein CARGTGFGQPQHF.

V is TRBV11-2 and J is TRBJ2-7, with D uncertain. The CDR3 covers 14 residues. Germline-derived CDR1 and CDR2 are SGHAT and FQNNGV. The germline V and J ends were trimmed by 1 base and 6 bases, with 13 bases remaining between them. The CDR3 DNA sequence: TGTGCCAGCAGCTTAGTAGGGCTTAAGGGCGAGCAGTACTTC. It yields the protein CASSLVGLKGEQYF.

The chain combines TRBV5-4 with TRBJ1-2; 7 bases match TRBD1. Germline loops: CDR1 SGHNT, CDR2 YYREEE (reference sequence). The V segment lost 4 bases and the J segment 2 bases; nucleotides outside the gene matches: 5. The CDR3 loop spans 14 amino acids. DNA for the CDR3: TGTGCCAGCAGCGTACCGACAGGGAACTATGGCTACACCTTC. It translates to CASSVPTGNYGYTF. Complete variable domain (other parts from reference TRBV5-4 and TRBJ1-2): ETGVTQSPTHLIKTRGQQVTLRCSSQSGHNTVSWYQQALGQGPQFIFQYYREEENGRGNFPPRFSGLQFPNYSSELNVNALELDDSALYLCASSVPTGNYGYTFGSGTRLTVV.

The chain has TRBV19 and TRBJ2-5; perhaps TRBD1 as D (7 bases). In germline, CDR1 is LNHDA, CDR2 SQIVND (reference sequence). The CDR3 has 15 residues. Trimming pared 4 bases from V and 5 bases from J, leaving 17 bases between. CDR3: CASSRQGGGSETQYF. In DNA form, the CDR3 reads TGTGCCAGTAGTAGACAGGGAGGAGGGAGTGAGACCCAGTACTTC.

In regard to this clone: Germline and junction disagree at one end, which may indicate a read error. The chain links TRBV20-1 to TRBJ2-1; a weak D match, TRBD2 (7 bases). The CDR3 is made up of 11 amino acids. Germline CDR1 DFQATT, CDR2 SNEGSKA (reference sequence). The DNA for the CDR3 is TGCAGTGCAAGAGGGGGGGAGGAGCAGTTCTTC. It codes for CSARGGEEQFF.

The chain carries TRBV7-9 and TRBJ1-6; D is uncertain. CDR1 is SEHNR and CDR2 is FQNEAQ in the germline V gene (reference sequence). V lost 3 bases and J 4 bases, leaving 13 bases between the germline ends. The length of the CDR3 is 16 residues. The CDR3 is CASSLYGEFYNSPLHF. The DNA of the CDR3 is TGTGCCAGCAGCTTGTACGGGGAATTTTATAATTCACCCCTCCACTTT.

The CDR3 region is CASTTGLLATYNEQFF. CDR3 in DNA: TGCGCCAGCACTACCGGGCTGCTAGCGACCTACAATGAGCAGTTCTTC. The rearrangement uses TRBV5-1 and TRBJ2-1; a possible D gene is TRBD2 (6 bases). The germline gives CDR1 SGHRS, CDR2 YFSETQ. The CDR3 covers 16 residues. Trimming shortened V by 6 bases and J by 2 bases, and 18 bases separated the two germline ends.

The J gene is TRBJ2-1, the V gene TRBV7-9, with 8 bases identical to TRBD1. CDR1 is SEHNR, CDR2 FQNEAQ, per germline (reference sequence). Trimming took 2 bases from V and 3 from J; bases not matched to a gene: 6. CDR3 length: 16 amino acids. For the CDR3, the DNA is TGTGCCAGCAGCTTAAGGGGACAGGATCTCTACAATGAGCAGTTCTTC. Its translation: CASSLRGQDLYNEQFF.

The gene calls are TRBV5-1 and TRBJ2-7, with D maybe TRBD2 (5 bases). Trimming pared 1 base from V and 4 bases from J, leaving 12 bases between. The germline gives CDR1 SGHRS, CDR2 YFSETQ. This CDR3 contains 14 residues. The CDR3 is CASSLYPGEYEQYF. CDR3 nucleotide sequence: TGCGCCAGCAGCTTGTATCCCGGGGAATACGAGCAGTACTTC.

J is TRBJ2-5 and V is TRBV27; TRBD2 aligns across 15 bases. Germline loops: CDR1 MNHEY, CDR2 SMNVEV (reference sequence). This CDR3 comprises 17 residues. Losses at the gene ends were 5 bases for V and 1 base for J; bases not matched to a gene: 5. CDR3 amino acids: CASSRPGLAGGQETQYF. The DNA of the CDR3 is TGTGCCAGCAGTCGACCGGGACTAGCGGGAGGCCAAGAGACCCAGTACTTC.

J is TRBJ1-1 and V is TRBV7-9; possible D gene TRBD1, 6 bases. Trimming pared 5 bases from V and 5 bases from J, leaving 18 bases between. CDR3 length: 15 amino acids. Looked up from germline, CDR1 is SEHNR and CDR2 is FQNEAQ (reference sequence). DNA for the CDR3: TGTGCCAGCAGCATCCACAGGGACCAGGGAACTGAAGCTTTCTTT. Translation gives CASSIHRDQGTEAFF.

The chain combines TRBV6-5 with TRBJ1-5, with D possibly matching TRBD1 (6 bases). The length of the CDR3 is 15 residues. Germline V lookup: CDR1 MNHEY, CDR2 SVGAGI. Trimming cost V 6 bases and J 4 bases, with 16 bases left between them. Here the CDR3 reads CASRIAGAANQPQHF. In DNA form, the CDR3 reads TGTGCCAGCAGGATAGCAGGGGCCGCTAATCAGCCCCAGCATTTT.

This rearrangement joins TRBV27 to TRBJ2-7; D is unresolved. The CDR3 extends over 13 amino acids. Germline V gene data show CDR1 as MNHEY and CDR2 as SMNVEV (reference sequence). V gave up 3 bases and J gave up 3 bases, with 9 bases separating them. The CDR3 DNA is TGTGCCAGCAGTTTTGGGTCTCGCTACGAGCAGTACTTC. As protein: CASSFGSRYEQYF.

The rearrangement uses TRBV7-9 and TRBJ2-2; 14 bases fit TRBD2. This CDR3 contains 17 residues. V trimming: 5 bases; J trimming: 5 bases; junction bases outside the gene matches: 7. From germline, CDR1 is SEHNR and CDR2 FQNEAQ (reference sequence). The CDR3 spells CASSPGLAGVGTGELFF. The CDR3 nucleotides are TGTGCCAGCAGCCCGGGACTAGCGGGAGTCGGAACCGGGGAGCTGTTTTTT.

V and J are TRBV18 and TRBJ2-2; 14 positions agree with TRBD2. Trimming took 3 bases from V and 6 from J; bases not matched to a gene: 3. This CDR3 contains 16 residues. The germline gives CDR1 KGHSH, CDR2 LQKENI. The CDR3 loop is CASSPVGLAGAGELFF. CDR3 sequence (DNA): TGTGCCAGCTCACCCGTGGGACTAGCGGGAGCCGGGGAGCTGTTTTTT.

The V call is TRBV5-1, the J call TRBJ2-4; a weak D match, TRBD1 (6 bases). V lost 0 bases to trimming and J lost 5 bases, with 15 bases between them. Per the germline V gene, CDR1 is SGHRS and CDR2 is YFSETQ. CDR3 size: 16 residues. CDR3 nucleotide sequence: TGCGCCAGCAGCTTGGCCGGGGACACTTCTCAAAACATTCAGTACTTC. Its protein product is CASSLAGDTSQNIQYF.

The J gene is TRBJ2-1, the V gene TRBV7-9, with TRBD2 as a possible D gene (6 bases). The CDR3 consists of 13 residues. The germline CDR1 and CDR2 sequences are SEHNR and FQNEAQ (reference sequence). V lost 5 bases and J 12 bases, leaving 17 bases between the germline ends. CDR3 DNA sequence: TGTGCCAGCAGCCGGTACGACCCCGGGGGGCAGTTCTTC. This translates into CASSRYDPGGQFF.

CDR3 residues: CASSFTGTSGRRNEQFF. The CDR3 DNA is TGTGCCAGCAGCTTCACCGGGACTAGCGGGAGGAGGAATGAGCAGTTCTTC. The chain carries TRBV7-9 and TRBJ2-1; TRBD2 matches 15 bases. The CDR3 length is 17 residues. V lost 3 bases and J lost 7; bases outside the gene matches: 7. Per germline, CDR1 SEHNR and CDR2 FQNEAQ (reference sequence).

The gene calls are TRBV6-5 and TRBJ1-5; D perhaps matches TRBD1 (5 bases). Trimming removed 5 bases from V and 5 bases from J, with 16 bases in between. There are 15 residues in the CDR3. Germline assignment: CDR1 MNHEY and CDR2 SVGAGI. CDR3 protein: CASSTSGRGYQPQHF. The CDR3 bases are TGTGCCAGCAGTACATCGGGGAGGGGTTATCAGCCCCAGCATTTT.